This TCR beta chain was identified during a study of blood T cell repertoires in COVID-19. Participant-given clinical history determined each cohort assignment. The CDR3 runs to 15 residues. Germline CDR1 is LGHNT and CDR2 is FRNRAP. V dropped 2 bases and J dropped 2 bases, with 12 bases sitting between them. Some clones are missing from TCRdb's copy, which holds only in-frame ones; the method was immunoSEQ multiplex PCR. The repertoire holds about 400,000 clones, with approximately 88% as singletons. The clonotype originates from a woman in her thirties or forties with acute COVID-19. This chain connects TRBV12-5 to TRBJ1-1, with D perhaps TRBD1 (5 bases). Sequenced: PBMCs or T cells enriched from blood (not recorded which). The CDR3 nucleotides are TGTGCTAGTGGTTTGATTGTAGGGACTAACACTGAAGCTTTCTTT. Translating gives CASGLIVGTNTEAFF.